The TCR beta chain described here comes from a study of cytomegalovirus exposure and HLA in healthy donors. Whole-study results and caveats: Productive rates of about 87% or about 30% were seen for most TCR beta V segments in an earlier analysis. Across donors, most TCRs were seen rarely, yet some public ones were widespread.

The primer mix had 60 Vbeta and 13 Jbeta primers. Sequenced by immunoSEQ multiplex PCR; TCRdb stores in-frame clones only, minus some. The data hold fewer than 200,000 clones, with 65% to 85% observed a single time. From germline, CDR1 is SGHNT and CDR2 YYREEE (reference sequence). CDR3 length equals 15 residues. V shed 4 bases, J shed 2 bases, and the junction held 7 bases outside the gene matches. In this sample, this clone turned up a few times. Its target is not known. This chain connects TRBV5-4 to TRBJ1-2; TRBD1 matches 8 bases. The sequencing input was PBMCs. The TCR was taken from a man in his 60s in good health and CMV-seronegative. The CDR3 nucleotides are TGTGCCAGCAGCACAGGGACAGGCCAGAACTATGGCTACACCTTC. Translating gives CASSTGTGQNYGYTF.